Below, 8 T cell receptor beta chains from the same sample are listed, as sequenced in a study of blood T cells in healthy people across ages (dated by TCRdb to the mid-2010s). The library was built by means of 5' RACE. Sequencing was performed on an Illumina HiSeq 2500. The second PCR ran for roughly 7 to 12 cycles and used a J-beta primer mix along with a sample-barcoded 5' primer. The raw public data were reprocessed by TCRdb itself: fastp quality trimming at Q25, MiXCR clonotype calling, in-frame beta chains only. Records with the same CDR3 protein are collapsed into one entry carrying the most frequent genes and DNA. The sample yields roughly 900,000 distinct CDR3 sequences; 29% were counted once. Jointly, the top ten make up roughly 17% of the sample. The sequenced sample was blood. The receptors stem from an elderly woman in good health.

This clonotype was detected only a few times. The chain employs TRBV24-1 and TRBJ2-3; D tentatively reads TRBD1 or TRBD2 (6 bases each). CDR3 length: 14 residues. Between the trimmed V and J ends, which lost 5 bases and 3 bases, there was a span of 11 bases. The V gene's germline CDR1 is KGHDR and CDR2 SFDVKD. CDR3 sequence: CATSVTGRTDTQYF. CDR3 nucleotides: TGTGCCACCAGTGTAACAGGGAGGACAGATACGCAGTATTTT.

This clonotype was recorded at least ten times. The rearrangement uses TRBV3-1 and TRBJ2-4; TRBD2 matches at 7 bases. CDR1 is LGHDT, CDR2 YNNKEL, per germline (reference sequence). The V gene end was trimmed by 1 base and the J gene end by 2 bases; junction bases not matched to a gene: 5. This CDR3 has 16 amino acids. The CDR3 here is CASSQVGGNTKNIQYF. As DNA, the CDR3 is TGTGCCAGCAGCCAAGTCGGGGGGAATACCAAAAACATTCAGTACTTC.

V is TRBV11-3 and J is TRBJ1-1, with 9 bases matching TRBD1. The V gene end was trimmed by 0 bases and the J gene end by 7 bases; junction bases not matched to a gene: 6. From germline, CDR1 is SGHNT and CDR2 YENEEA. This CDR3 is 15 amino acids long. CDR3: CASSLDPRTGVEAFF. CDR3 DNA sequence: TGTGCCAGCAGCTTAGATCCAAGGACAGGGGTTGAAGCTTTCTTT. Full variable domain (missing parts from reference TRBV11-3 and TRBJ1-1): EAGVVQSPRYKIIEKKQPVAFWCNPISGHNTLYWYLQNLGQGPELLIRYENEEAVDDSQLPKDRFSAERLKGVDSTLKIQPAELGDSAVYLCASSLDPRTGVEAFFGQGTRLTVV.

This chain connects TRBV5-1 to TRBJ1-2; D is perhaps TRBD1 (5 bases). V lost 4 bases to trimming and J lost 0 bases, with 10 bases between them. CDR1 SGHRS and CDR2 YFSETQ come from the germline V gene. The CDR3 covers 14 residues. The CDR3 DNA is TGCGCCAGCAGCCCTCTGACAGCTAACTATGGCTACACCTTC. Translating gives CASSPLTANYGYTF.

In DNA, the CDR3 is TGTGCCAGCAGTTCACAGGGTGACCATGGCTACACCTTC. This gives the protein CASSSQGDHGYTF. The chain recombines TRBV2 with TRBJ1-2; D might be TRBD1 (6 bases). This CDR3 has 13 residues. V gave up 5 bases and J gave up 6 bases, with 13 bases separating them. The germline CDR1 and CDR2 sequences are SNHLY and FYNNEI. The whole variable domain, remainder taken from reference TRBV2 and TRBJ1-2, is EPEVTQTPSHQVTQMGQEVILRCVPISNHLYFYWYRQILGQKVEFLVSFYNNEISEKSEIFDDQFSVERPDGSNFTLKIRSTKLEDSAMYFCASSSQGDHGYTFGSGTRLTVV.

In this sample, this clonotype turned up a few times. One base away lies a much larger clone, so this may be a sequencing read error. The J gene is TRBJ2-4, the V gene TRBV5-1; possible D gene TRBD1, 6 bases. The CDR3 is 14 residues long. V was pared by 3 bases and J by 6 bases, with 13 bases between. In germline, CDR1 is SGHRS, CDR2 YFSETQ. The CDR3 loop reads CASSWLGTRNIQYF. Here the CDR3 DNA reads TGCGCCAGCAGCTGGCTAGGGACAAGAAACATTCAGTACTTC.

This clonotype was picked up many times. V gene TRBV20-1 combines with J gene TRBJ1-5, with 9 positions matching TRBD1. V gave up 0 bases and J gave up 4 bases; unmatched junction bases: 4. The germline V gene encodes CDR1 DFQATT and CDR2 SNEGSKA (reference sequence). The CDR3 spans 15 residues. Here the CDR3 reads CSARDGTGFNQPQHF. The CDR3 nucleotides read TGCAGTGCTAGAGATGGGACAGGGTTTAATCAGCCCCAGCATTTT.

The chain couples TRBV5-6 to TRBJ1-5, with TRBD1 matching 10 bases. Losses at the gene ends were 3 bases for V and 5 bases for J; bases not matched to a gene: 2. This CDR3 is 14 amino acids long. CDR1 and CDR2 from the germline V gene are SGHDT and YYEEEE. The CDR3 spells CASSWGQGYQPQHF. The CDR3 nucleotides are TGTGCCAGCAGCTGGGGACAGGGGTATCAGCCCCAGCATTTT.